The 24 T cell receptor beta chains presented below share a single source sample, sequenced in a study of blood T cell repertoires in COVID-19 (dated by TCRdb to 2018 to 2021). Libraries were constructed by the immunoSEQ multiplex PCR assay. TCRdb holds this immuneACCESS table with in-frame rearrangements only. Some clones are missing; in checked studies, unresolved V genes explain under half, and the rest has no known cause. Here the sample has over 30,000 clones; approximately 86% occur a single time. The top ten hold around 25% of the sample. The sample consisted of peripheral blood. These receptor sequences come from a woman aged 80 or over with active or convalescent COVID-19.

CDR3 protein: CAISERGLEQFF. CDR3 sequence (DNA): TGTGCCATCAGTGAGCGGGGACTGGAGCAGTTCTTC. The chain is built from TRBV10-3 and TRBJ2-1; D perhaps matches TRBD2 (6 bases). The germline gives CDR1 ENHRY, CDR2 SYGVKD. CDR3 length equals 12 residues. The V gene lost 2 bases and the J gene lost 10 bases, with 9 bases spanning the gap.

This chain connects TRBV30 to TRBJ1-3; a possible D gene is TRBD1 (6 bases). The V gene's germline CDR1 is GTSNPN and CDR2 SVGIG (reference sequence). V lost 7 bases and J lost 0, with 10 bases in between. This CDR3 contains 13 residues. The CDR3 DNA follows: TGTGCCTCAGGGGACGTCTCTGGAAACACCATATATTTT. Residues: CASGDVSGNTIYF.

This clone was observed a single time. V and J are TRBV27 and TRBJ1-5, with TRBD1 as a possible D gene (6 bases). This CDR3 has 15 amino acids. The V gene lost 5 bases and the J gene lost 5 bases, with 16 bases spanning the gap. The germline V gene has CDR1 MNHEY and CDR2 SMNVEV (reference sequence). DNA for the CDR3: TGTGCCAGCAGTCCAGGGACAACCGGCGATCAGCCCCAGCATTTT. It specifies CASSPGTTGDQPQHF.

The V call is TRBV28, the J call TRBJ2-1; D not certain. The germline CDR1 and CDR2 sequences are MDHEN and SYDVKM. The V end was cut by 6 bases, the J end by 0 bases, with 3 bases between. This CDR3 contains 12 residues. The CDR3: CASRSSYNEQFF. The DNA for the CDR3 is TGTGCCAGCAGGAGCTCCTACAATGAGCAGTTCTTC.

The CDR3 spells CASSWRGQGSSGANVLTF. As DNA, the CDR3 is TGTGCCAGCAGCTGGCGGGGACAGGGTAGCTCTGGGGCCAACGTCCTGACTTTC. This chain links TRBV7-8 with TRBJ2-6; 9 bases line up with TRBD1. The CDR3 runs 18 residues. Germline CDR1 is SGHVS and CDR2 is FQNEAQ. V shed 4 bases and J 0 bases; nucleotides not matched to a gene: 7.

In its sample, this clone was seen once. The V call is TRBV2, the J call TRBJ2-2; TRBD1 aligns across 9 bases. The germline CDR1 and CDR2 sequences are SNHLY and FYNNEI. The CDR3 loop spans 16 amino acids. J gave up 4 bases and V 6 bases, and 9 bases lay outside the gene matches. The CDR3 DNA sequence: TGTGCCAGCAGATCCACAGGGGGCGCTGGCACCGGGGAGCTGTTTTTT. It specifies CASRSTGGAGTGELFF.

This chain uses TRBV19 with TRBJ1-6; tentative D call: TRBD1 (5 bases). Germline V gene lookup returns CDR1 LNHDA and CDR2 SQIVND (reference sequence). The CDR3 runs 16 residues. The V gene lost 2 bases and the J gene lost 4 bases, with 12 bases spanning the gap. The CDR3 reads CASSITGSPYNSPLHF. For the CDR3, the DNA is TGTGCCAGTAGTATAACAGGCAGTCCGTATAATTCACCCCTCCACTTT. The entire variable domain, with the rest obtained from reference TRBV19 and TRBJ1-6, is as follows: DGGITQSPKYLFRKEGQNVTLSCEQNLNHDAMYWYRQDPGQGLRLIYYSQIVNDFQKGDIAEGYSVSREKKESFPLTVTSAQKNPTAFYLCASSITGSPYNSPLHFGNGTRLTVT.

The chain couples TRBV5-1 to TRBJ1-3; D gene uncertain. The CDR3 has 16 residues. Trimming removed 1 base from V and 0 bases from J, with 11 bases in between. Germline CDR1 is SGHRS and CDR2 is YFSETQ. CDR3 DNA sequence: TGCGCCAGCAGCTTGATGGAGGCGATCTCTGGAAACACCATATATTTT. This codes for CASSLMEAISGNTIYF.

This chain uses TRBV5-1 with TRBJ1-1, with 9 bases matching TRBD1. Unmatched junction bases numbered 11, after V lost 3 bases and J lost 2 bases. Germline V lookup: CDR1 SGHRS, CDR2 YFSETQ. The CDR3 extends over 17 amino acids. In DNA, the CDR3 is TGCGCCAGCAGCTCCCGGACAGGGGCGAGGGGAAACACTGAAGCTTTCTTT. It encodes CASSSRTGARGNTEAFF.

V is TRBV5-1 and J is TRBJ1-2, with D hard to call. The CDR3 totals 14 residues. CDR1 and CDR2 (germline): SGHRS, YFSETQ. The V end was cut by 0 bases, the J end by 7 bases, with 13 bases between. For the CDR3, the DNA is TGCGCCAGCAGCTTGGTGAGGGAGGGTGGTGGCTACACCTTC. Its protein is CASSLVREGGGYTF.

This chain joins TRBV14 and TRBJ2-7, with 7 bases fitting TRBD2. Germline V gene lookup returns CDR1 SGHDN and CDR2 FVKESK. The CDR3 has 17 amino acids. After removal of 1 base from V and 4 bases from J, the junction contained 13 bases not matched to a gene. CDR3 nucleotides: TGTGCCAGCAGCCAAGTACAGGCAAACCCAGCGGGGTACGAGCAGTACTTC. Amino acids: CASSQVQANPAGYEQYF.

A word on this clone: This clone may be a read error of a much larger clone one base away. The chain joins TRBV19 to TRBJ2-7, with D tentatively TRBD2 (6 bases). There are 15 residues in the CDR3. Germline V CDR1 and CDR2: LNHDA, SQIVND (reference sequence). Deletions cut 3 bases from V and 2 bases from J, with 14 bases between. As DNA, the CDR3 is TGTGCCAGTAGTATCTCAGCGGGTACTACCTACGAGCAGTACTTC. Translated, it gives CASSISAGTTYEQYF. Variable domain in full (rest from reference TRBV19 and TRBJ2-7): DGGITQSPKYLFRKEGQNVTLSCEQNLNHDAMYWYRQDPGQGLRLIYYSQIVNDFQKGDIAEGYSVSREKKESFPLTVTSAQKNPTAFYLCASSISAGTTYEQYFGPGTRLTVT.

This sequence joins TRBV18 and TRBJ2-3, with 8 nucleotides matching TRBD2. Looked up from germline, CDR1 is KGHSH and CDR2 is LQKENI. After removal of 2 bases from V and 0 bases from J, the junction contained 4 bases not matched to a gene. This CDR3 region has 16 residues. The CDR3 bases are TGTGCCAGCTCACCAAAAGCGGGGGCAAGCACAGATACGCAGTATTTT. It translates to CASSPKAGASTDTQYF.

This clone was seen a single time. The CDR3 nucleotides are TGTGCCAGCTCACCACCGACCGGGACTCCTGGAAACACCATATATTTT. This translates into CASSPPTGTPGNTIYF. This rearrangement joins TRBV18 to TRBJ1-3; D possibly corresponds to TRBD1 (5 bases). The CDR3 loop spans 16 amino acids. Germline values: CDR1 KGHSH, CDR2 LQKENI. The V end was cut by 0 bases, the J end by 2 bases, with 11 bases between.

V is TRBV5-1 and J is TRBJ2-1, with 9 bases identical to TRBD1. Unmatched junction bases numbered 3, after V lost 4 bases and J lost 1 base. The CDR3 sequence is 15 residues long. Per the germline V gene, CDR1 is SGHRS and CDR2 is YFSETQ. Written as DNA, the CDR3 is TGCGCCAGCAGCACGGGACAGGGATCCTACAATGAGCAGTTCTTC. The encoded protein is CASSTGQGSYNEQFF.

The chain is built from TRBV28 and TRBJ2-7; 9 nucleotides match TRBD1. The CDR3 extends over 14 amino acids. The junction had 5 bases not matched to a gene; V was cut back by 5 bases and J by 3 bases. Per the germline V gene, CDR1 is MDHEN and CDR2 is SYDVKM. This chain's CDR3 is CASSRTGGSYEQYF. The CDR3 coding sequence is TGTGCCAGCAGTCGTACAGGGGGCAGCTACGAGCAGTACTTC. The full variable domain, in which reference TRBV28 and TRBJ2-7 provide the parts outside the CDR3, is DVKVTQSSRYLVKRTGEKVFLECVQDMDHENMFWYRQDPGLGLRLIYFSYDVKMKEKGDIPEGYSVSREKKERFSLILESASTNQTSMYLCASSRTGGSYEQYFGPGTRLTVT.

This rearrangement joins TRBV12-3 or TRBV12-4 to TRBJ2-5, with a weak D call TRBD1 (5 bases). CDR3 length: 12 residues. V gave up 6 bases and J gave up 5 bases, with 10 bases separating them. The CDR3 here is CASSSTVETQYF. In nucleotides, the CDR3 is TGTGCCAGCAGCTCGACAGTGGAGACCCAGTACTTC.

The chain is built from TRBV3-1 (or the pseudogene TRBV3-2) and TRBJ2-1; maybe TRBD2 (5 bases). Germline assignment: CDR1 LGHDT and CDR2 YNNKEL (reference sequence). This CDR3 has 14 residues. V gave up 0 bases and J gave up 9 bases, with 12 bases separating them. The CDR3 coding sequence is TGTGCCAGCAGCCAAGAGTCATTTCGGGGTGAGCAGTTCTTC. It yields the protein CASSQESFRGEQFF.

V usage is TRBV5-3 and J usage is TRBJ1-6, with D possibly being TRBD1 (6 bases). TRBV5-3 is treated as an ORF (open reading frame) with a function not yet certain. Deletions cut 5 bases from V and 0 bases from J, with 15 bases between. This CDR3 contains 17 residues. The CDR3 is CARRRRDKSSYNSPLHF. The CDR3 DNA reads TGTGCCAGAAGGCGTCGGGACAAGAGCTCCTATAATTCACCCCTCCACTTT.

This chain uses TRBV9 with TRBJ2-1; 9 bases map to TRBD2. Germline V gene data show CDR1 as SGDLS and CDR2 as YYNGEE. After removal of 0 bases from V and 2 bases from J, the junction contained 9 bases not matched to a gene. The CDR3 is 18 amino acids. CDR3 coding DNA: TGTGCCAGCAGCGTAGTTCCAGCGGGGGGCCTTACCTACAATGAGCAGTTCTTC. Residues: CASSVVPAGGLTYNEQFF.

Only a few counts were recorded for this clone. This chain connects TRBV3-1 (or the pseudogene TRBV3-2) to TRBJ2-7; D unresolved. This CDR3 is 13 amino acids long. CDR1 and CDR2 from the germline V gene are LGHDT and YNNKEL (reference sequence). V shed 0 bases and J shed 3 bases, with 6 bases lying between them. The CDR3 region has the DNA TGTGCCAGCAGCCAAGATAGCAGCTACGAGCAGTACTTC. Translating gives CASSQDSSYEQYF.

The chain uses TRBV24-1 and TRBJ2-3; TRBD1 matches 9 bases. J gave up 6 bases and V 1 base, and 13 bases lay outside the gene matches. CDR3 length: 18 amino acids. Germline-derived CDR1 and CDR2 are KGHDR and SFDVKD. CDR3: CATSDFTGQGRNRDTQYF. CDR3 in DNA: TGTGCCACCAGTGATTTTACCGGACAGGGGAGGAATAGGGATACGCAGTATTTT.

The chain has TRBV5-1 and TRBJ1-1; no definite D call. Looked up from germline, CDR1 is SGHRS and CDR2 is YFSETQ. The V end was cut by 3 bases, the J end by 2 bases, with 20 bases between. This CDR3 region has 17 residues. CDR3 amino acids: CASSSNFGVGPNTEAFF. DNA of the CDR3: TGCGCCAGCAGCTCGAACTTCGGGGTAGGGCCTAACACTGAAGCTTTCTTT.

The chain employs TRBV11-3 and TRBJ2-6, with D tentatively TRBD1 (5 bases). Germline loops: CDR1 SGHNT, CDR2 YENEEA. The CDR3 is made up of 15 amino acids. V shed 5 bases and J shed 0 bases, with 8 bases lying between them. The chain's CDR3 is CASSVTGSGANVLTF. The CDR3 nucleotides read TGTGCCAGCAGCGTTACAGGCTCTGGGGCCAACGTCCTGACTTTC.